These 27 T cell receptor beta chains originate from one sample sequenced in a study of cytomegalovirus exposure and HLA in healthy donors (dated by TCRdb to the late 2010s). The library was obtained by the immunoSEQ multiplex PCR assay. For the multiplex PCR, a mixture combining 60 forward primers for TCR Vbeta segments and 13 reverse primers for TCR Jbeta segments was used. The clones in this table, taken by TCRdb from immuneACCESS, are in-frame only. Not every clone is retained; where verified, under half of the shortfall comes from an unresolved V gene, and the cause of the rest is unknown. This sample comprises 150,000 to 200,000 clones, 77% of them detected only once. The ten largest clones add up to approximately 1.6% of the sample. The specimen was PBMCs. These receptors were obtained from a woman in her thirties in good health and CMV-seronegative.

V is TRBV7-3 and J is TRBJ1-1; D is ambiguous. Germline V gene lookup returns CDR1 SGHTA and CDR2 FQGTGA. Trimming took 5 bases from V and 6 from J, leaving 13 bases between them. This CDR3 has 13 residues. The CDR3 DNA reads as TGTGCCAGCAGCCCAATGCCCGGGGCTGAAGCTTTCTTT. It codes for CASSPMPGAEAFF.

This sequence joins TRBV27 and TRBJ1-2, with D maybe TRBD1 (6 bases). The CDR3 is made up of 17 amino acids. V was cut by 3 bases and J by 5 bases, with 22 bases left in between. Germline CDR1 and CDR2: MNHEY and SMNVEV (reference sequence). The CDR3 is CASSFFSSGGREYGYTF. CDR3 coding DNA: TGTGCCAGCAGTTTTTTTTCTTCCGGGGGGCGCGAATATGGCTACACCTTC.

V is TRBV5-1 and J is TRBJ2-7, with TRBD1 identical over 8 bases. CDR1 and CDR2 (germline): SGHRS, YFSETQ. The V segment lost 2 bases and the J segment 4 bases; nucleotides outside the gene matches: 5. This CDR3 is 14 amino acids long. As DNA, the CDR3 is TGCGCCAGCAGCTTATCGGGACAGGATTACGAGCAGTACTTC. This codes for CASSLSGQDYEQYF.

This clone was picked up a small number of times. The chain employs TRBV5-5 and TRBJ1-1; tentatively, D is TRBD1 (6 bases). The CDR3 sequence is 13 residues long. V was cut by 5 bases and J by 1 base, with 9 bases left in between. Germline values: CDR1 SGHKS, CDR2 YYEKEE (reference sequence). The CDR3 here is CASSLQGNTEAFF. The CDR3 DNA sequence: TGTGCCAGCAGTTTACAGGGGAACACTGAAGCTTTCTTT.

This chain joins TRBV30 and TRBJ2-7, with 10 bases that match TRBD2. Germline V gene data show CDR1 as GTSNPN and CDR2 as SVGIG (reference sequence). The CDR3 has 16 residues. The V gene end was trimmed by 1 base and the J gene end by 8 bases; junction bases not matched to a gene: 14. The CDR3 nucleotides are TGTGCCTGGAGTGGGATAGCGGGAGGTCCCGGATGTAAGCAGTACTTC. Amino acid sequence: CAWSGIAGGPGCKQYF.

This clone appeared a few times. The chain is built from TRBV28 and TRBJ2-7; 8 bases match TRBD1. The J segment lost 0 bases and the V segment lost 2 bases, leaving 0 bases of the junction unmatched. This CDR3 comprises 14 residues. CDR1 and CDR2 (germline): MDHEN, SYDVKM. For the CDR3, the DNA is TGTGCCAGCAGTTTAACAGGGGGCTCCTACGAGCAGTACTTC. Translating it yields CASSLTGGSYEQYF.

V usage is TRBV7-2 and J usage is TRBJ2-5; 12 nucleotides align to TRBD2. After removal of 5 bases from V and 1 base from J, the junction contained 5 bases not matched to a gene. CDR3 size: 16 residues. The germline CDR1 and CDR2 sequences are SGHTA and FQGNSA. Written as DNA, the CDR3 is TGTGCCAGCAGCACGGCGACTAGCGGGGGCCAAGAGACCCAGTACTTC. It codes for CASSTATSGGQETQYF.

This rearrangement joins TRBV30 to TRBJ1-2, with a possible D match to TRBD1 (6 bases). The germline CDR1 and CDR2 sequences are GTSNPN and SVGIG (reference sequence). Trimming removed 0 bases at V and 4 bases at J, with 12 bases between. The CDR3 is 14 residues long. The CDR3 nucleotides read TGTGCCTGGAGTGTTGAGGGGGGGCTCTATGGCTACACCTTC. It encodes CAWSVEGGLYGYTF. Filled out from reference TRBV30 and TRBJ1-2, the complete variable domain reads SQTIHQWPATLVQPVGSPLSLECTVEGTSNPNLYWYRQAAGRGLQLLFYSVGIGQISSEVPQNLSASRPQDRQFILSSKKLLLSDSGFYLCAWSVEGGLYGYTFGSGTRLTVV.

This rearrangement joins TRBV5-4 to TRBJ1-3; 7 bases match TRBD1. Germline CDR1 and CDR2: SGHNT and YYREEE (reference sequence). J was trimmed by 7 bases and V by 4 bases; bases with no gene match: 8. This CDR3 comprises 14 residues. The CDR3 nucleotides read TGTGCCAGCAGCCAGGCAGGGGGACGGAACACCATATATTTT. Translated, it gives CASSQAGGRNTIYF.

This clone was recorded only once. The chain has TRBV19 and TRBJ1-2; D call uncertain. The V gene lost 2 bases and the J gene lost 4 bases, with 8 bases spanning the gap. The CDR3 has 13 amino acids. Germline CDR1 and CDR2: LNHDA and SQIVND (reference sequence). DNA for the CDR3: TGTGCCAGTAGTATACGCGAGATCTATGGCTACACCTTC. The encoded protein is CASSIREIYGYTF.

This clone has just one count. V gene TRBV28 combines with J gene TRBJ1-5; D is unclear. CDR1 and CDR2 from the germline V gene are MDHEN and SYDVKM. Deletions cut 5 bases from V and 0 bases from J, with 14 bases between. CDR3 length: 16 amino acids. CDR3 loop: CASSPSGRDSNQPQHF. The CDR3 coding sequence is TGTGCCAGCAGTCCCTCCGGTCGGGATAGCAATCAGCCCCAGCATTTT.

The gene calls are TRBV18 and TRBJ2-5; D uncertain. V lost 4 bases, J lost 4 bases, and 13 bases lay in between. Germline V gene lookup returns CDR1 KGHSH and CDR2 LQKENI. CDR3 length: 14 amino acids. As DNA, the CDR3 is TGTGCCAGCTCACGGCTTGGCCCCAGAGAGACCCAGTACTTC. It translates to CASSRLGPRETQYF.

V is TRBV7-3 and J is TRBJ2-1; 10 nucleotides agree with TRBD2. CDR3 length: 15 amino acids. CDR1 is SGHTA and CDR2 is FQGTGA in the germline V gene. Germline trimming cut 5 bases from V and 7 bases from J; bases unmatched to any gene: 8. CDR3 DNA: TGTGCCAGCAGCCCAGCGGGGGGGCCTACGAATGAGCAGTTCTTC. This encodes CASSPAGGPTNEQFF.

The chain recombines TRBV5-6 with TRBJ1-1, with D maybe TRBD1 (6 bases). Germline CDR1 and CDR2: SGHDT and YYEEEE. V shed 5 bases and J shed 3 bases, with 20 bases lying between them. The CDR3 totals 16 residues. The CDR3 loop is CASSPTTGLWYTEAFF. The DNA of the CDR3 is TGTGCCAGCAGTCCGACTACAGGGTTGTGGTACACTGAAGCTTTCTTT. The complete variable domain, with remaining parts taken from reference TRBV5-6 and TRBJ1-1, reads DAGVTQSPTHLIKTRGQQVTLRCSPKSGHDTVSWYQQALGQGPQFIFQYYEEEERQRGNFPDRFSGHQFPNYSSELNVNALLLGDSALYLCASSPTTGLWYTEAFFGQGTRLTVV.

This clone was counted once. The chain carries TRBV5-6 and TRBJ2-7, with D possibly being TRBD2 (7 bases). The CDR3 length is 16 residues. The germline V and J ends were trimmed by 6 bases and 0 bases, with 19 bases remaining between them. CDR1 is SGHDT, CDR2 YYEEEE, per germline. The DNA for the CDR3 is TGTGCCAGCACCCCGGGGGGCGGGGGCCCCTCCTACGAGCAGTACTTC. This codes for CASTPGGGGPSYEQYF.

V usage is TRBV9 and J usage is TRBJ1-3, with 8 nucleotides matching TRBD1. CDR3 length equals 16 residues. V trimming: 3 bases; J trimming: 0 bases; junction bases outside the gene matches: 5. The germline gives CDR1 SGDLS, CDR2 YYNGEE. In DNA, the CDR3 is TGTGCCAGCAGCGCGACAGGGGCTTACTCTGGAAACACCATATATTTT. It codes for CASSATGAYSGNTIYF.

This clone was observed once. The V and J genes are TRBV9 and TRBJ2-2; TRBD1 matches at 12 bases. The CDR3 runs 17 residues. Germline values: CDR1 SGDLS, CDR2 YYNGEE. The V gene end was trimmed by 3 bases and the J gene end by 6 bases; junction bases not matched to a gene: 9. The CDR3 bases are TGTGCCAGCAGCGCACCGACCGGGACAGGGGGCCCCGGGGAGCTGTTTTTT. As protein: CASSAPTGTGGPGELFF.

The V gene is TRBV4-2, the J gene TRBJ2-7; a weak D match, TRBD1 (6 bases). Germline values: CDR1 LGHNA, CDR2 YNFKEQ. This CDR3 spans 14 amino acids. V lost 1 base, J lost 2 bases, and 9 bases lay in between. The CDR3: CASSQGRGTYEQYF. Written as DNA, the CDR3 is TGTGCCAGCAGCCAAGGCAGGGGCACCTACGAGCAGTACTTC.

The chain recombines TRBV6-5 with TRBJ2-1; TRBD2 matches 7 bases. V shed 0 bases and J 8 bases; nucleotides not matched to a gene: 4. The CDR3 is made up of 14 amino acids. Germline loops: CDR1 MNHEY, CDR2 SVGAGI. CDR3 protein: CASSYSSGGDEQFF. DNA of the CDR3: TGTGCCAGCAGTTACTCGTCTGGGGGGGATGAGCAGTTCTTC.

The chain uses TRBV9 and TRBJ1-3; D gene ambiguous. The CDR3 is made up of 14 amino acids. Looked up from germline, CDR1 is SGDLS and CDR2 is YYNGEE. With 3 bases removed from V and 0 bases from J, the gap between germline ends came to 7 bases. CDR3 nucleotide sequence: TGTGCCAGCAGCGCACGAGGCTCTGGAAACACCATATATTTT. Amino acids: CASSARGSGNTIYF.

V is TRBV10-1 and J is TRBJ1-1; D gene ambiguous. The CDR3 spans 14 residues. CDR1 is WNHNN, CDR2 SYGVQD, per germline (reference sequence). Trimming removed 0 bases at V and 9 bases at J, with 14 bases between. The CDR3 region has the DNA TGCGCCAGCAGTGAGTCTGGTAACAGTCCGAAAGCTTTCTTT. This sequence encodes CASSESGNSPKAFF.

The DNA of the CDR3 is TGTGCCAGTAAGGAACAGGGGGCAGGTGGGGCCAACGTCCTGACTTTC. It codes for CASKEQGAGGANVLTF. The chain uses TRBV19 and TRBJ2-6, with 9 nucleotides matching TRBD1. Per germline, CDR1 LNHDA and CDR2 SQIVND (reference sequence). The CDR3 has 16 amino acids. The ends lost 7 bases at V and 3 bases at J; junction bases unmatched: 7.

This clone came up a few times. CDR3 sequence reads: CASSSGETQYF. The CDR3 region has the DNA TGCGCCAGCAGCTCCGGGGAGACCCAGTACTTC. This rearrangement joins TRBV5-1 to TRBJ2-5; D is ambiguous. Looked up from germline, CDR1 is SGHRS and CDR2 is YFSETQ. The ends were cut back, 3 bases at V and 5 bases at J, with 5 bases in the middle. The CDR3 covers 11 residues.

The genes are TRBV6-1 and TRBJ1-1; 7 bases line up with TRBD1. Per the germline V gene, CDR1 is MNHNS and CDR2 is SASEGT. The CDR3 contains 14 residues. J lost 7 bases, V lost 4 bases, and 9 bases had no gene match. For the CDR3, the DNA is TGTGCCAGCAGTGCTAGACAGGGTGGCGTTGAAGCTTTCTTT. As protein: CASSARQGGVEAFF.

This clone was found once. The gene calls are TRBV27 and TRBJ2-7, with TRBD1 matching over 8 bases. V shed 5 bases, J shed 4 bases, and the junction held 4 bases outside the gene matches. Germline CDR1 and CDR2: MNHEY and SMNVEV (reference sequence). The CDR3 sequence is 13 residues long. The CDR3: CASSPDRGYEQYF. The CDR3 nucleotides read TGTGCCAGCAGTCCAGACAGGGGTTACGAGCAGTACTTC.

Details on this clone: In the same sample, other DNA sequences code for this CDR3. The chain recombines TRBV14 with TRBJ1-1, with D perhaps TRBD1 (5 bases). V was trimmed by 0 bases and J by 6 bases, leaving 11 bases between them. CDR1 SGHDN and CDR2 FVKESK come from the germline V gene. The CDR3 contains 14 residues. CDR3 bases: TGTGCCAGCAGCCAAGATCTCGGGGACTCTGAAGCTTTCTTT. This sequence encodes CASSQDLGDSEAFF.

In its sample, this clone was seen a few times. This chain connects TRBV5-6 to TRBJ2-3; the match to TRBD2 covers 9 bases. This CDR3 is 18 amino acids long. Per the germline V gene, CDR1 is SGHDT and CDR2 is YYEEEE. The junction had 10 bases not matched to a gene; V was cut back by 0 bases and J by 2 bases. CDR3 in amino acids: CASSLAGLATFLTDTQYF. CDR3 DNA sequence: TGTGCCAGCAGCTTGGCAGGACTAGCGACTTTCCTCACAGATACGCAGTATTTT.